The present T cell receptor (beta chain) was sequenced within a study of cytomegalovirus exposure and HLA in healthy donors. General study findings and limits: Researchers left out some V segments, among them TRBV6-2 and TRBV6-3, as indistinguishable. When analyzed later, the rates of TCR association showed variation by HLA locus, with DRB1 the most and HLA-C the fewest.

The PCR had 60 Vbeta and 13 Jbeta primers. Profiling relied on immunoSEQ multiplex PCR, and the TCRdb table lists in-frame clones only, not all of them. This sample has more than 95,000 clones, with 78% found just once. The CDR3 runs 14 residues. Deletions cut 4 bases from V and 1 base from J, with 10 bases between. Germline V gives CDR1 LNHDA, CDR2 SQIVND (reference sequence). As concerns this clone: Antigen: not known.

This clonotype originated in a man younger than 45 in good health and CMV-seronegative. The sample was PBMCs. The chain uses TRBV19 and TRBJ1-1; tentatively, D is TRBD1 (6 bases). CDR3 nucleotide sequence: TGTGCCAGTAGTAAGAGACAGGAGAACACTGAAGCTTTCTTT. Its translation: CASSKRQENTEAFF.